This is a list of T cell receptor beta chains from one sample in a study of T cell responses to AZD1222 COVID-19 vaccine. The protocol was immunoSEQ multiplex PCR, while the TCRdb copy is restricted to in-frame clones and leaves out a portion. Here the sample spans just over 70,000 clones, approximately 81% being singletons. The source material was peripheral blood, sampled on day 0 of AZD1222 vaccination. The receptors derive from an adult in good health. Each CDR3 is given with its conserved first and last residue. A D gene is named only where the DNA matches it firmly.

TRBV25-1,TRBJ2-3,.,CASSESTGHLFTDTQYF
TRBV24-1,TRBJ2-1,.,CATSDSTSNNEQFF
TRBV9,TRBJ2-3,.,CASSVVPSTDTQYF
TRBV6-5,TRBJ1-2,TRBD1,CASSWPQQGGLYGYTF
TRBV19,TRBJ2-7,TRBD1,CASTPGQGIYEQYF
TRBV6-2/TRBV6-3,TRBJ1-2,TRBD1,CASTPSRGQSYGYTF
TRBV20-1,TRBJ1-1,.,CSASDNTEAFF
TRBV18,TRBJ1-6,.,CASSDSQTSKSSPLHF
TRBV3-1/TRBV3-2,TRBJ2-1,TRBD2,CASSTRPASGGGEQFF
TRBV19,TRBJ1-6,.,CASSPPRAEAGSPLHF
TRBV5-1,TRBJ2-7,TRBD2,CASSLGTSGRKYEQYF
TRBV6-1,TRBJ2-3,.,CASSDSGTSTDTQYF
TRBV27,TRBJ1-5,.,CASSLSNQPQHF
TRBV4-1,TRBJ2-7,TRBD1,CASSQDRTGNPNEQYF
TRBV21-1,TRBJ1-2,.,CARTPGTNYGYTF
TRBV7-6,TRBJ2-1,.,CASSLSGEQFF
TRBV6-5,TRBJ2-1,.,CASSDNSYNEQFF
TRBV10-3,TRBJ2-1,TRBD2,CAISDGTSGFEQFF
TRBV24-1,TRBJ1-4,.,CATSDFLSVVGATNEKLFF
TRBV6-1,TRBJ1-2,TRBD1,CASSAKPGQGGSNYGYTF
TRBV18,TRBJ1-1,.,CASSGTLNTEAFF